A selection of T cell receptor beta chains follows, all from one sample in a study of patients and donors after allogeneic stem cell transplantation. MiXCR was run by TCRdb on the RT-PCR reads, yielding one entry per CDR3 protein. The table records almost 20,000 distinct CDR3 sequences, around 5.3% of them present only once. The sample comprised blood, either unsorted or a sorted T cell fraction (not recorded which). These receptors all come from a human donor who was either an allogeneic HSCT recipient or a stem cell or donor lymphocyte infusion donor (not recorded which). It is not recorded whose cells these are; they may come from a transplant donor. CDR3s include the opening cysteine and the closing phenylalanine or tryptophan. A D gene is named only where the DNA matches it firmly. Clone sizes are shown as once, few, many, or a class for an expanded clone.

many	16	TRBD2	TRBJ2-3	TRBV3-1	TGTGCCAGCAGCCAAGTTAGCGGGGGGAGGGGAGATACGCAGTATTTT	CASSQVSGGRGDTQYF
many	12	.	TRBJ2-7	TRBV11-2	TGTGCCAGCAGCTTCCTATACTACGAGCAGTACTTC	CASSFLYYEQYF
many	15	.	TRBJ2-6	TRBV2	TGTGCCAGCAGTGAAAACAATGCTGGGGCCAACGTCCTGACTTTC	CASSENNAGANVLTF
many	13	.	TRBJ1-3	TRBV5-8	TGTGCCAGCAGAAGGGAAGCTGGAAACACCATATATTTT	CASRREAGNTIYF
few	16	.	TRBJ1-2	TRBV5-4	TGTGCCAGCAGCTTGGGATTAGGGACACACCTCTCCGGCTACACCTTC	CASSLGLGTHLSGYTF
many	14	.	TRBJ2-6	TRBV4-1	TGCGCCAGCAGCCCTTCTCGAGGGGCCAACGTCCTGACTTTC	CASSPSRGANVLTF
many	13	.	TRBJ2-5	TRBV20-1	TGCAGTGCTACCCGGACAGTTGGAGAGACCCAGTACTTC	CSATRTVGETQYF
many	17	TRBD2	TRBJ2-2	TRBV5-1	TGCGCCAGCAGCTCCCCCCCCGGCGGGAGCCTCACCGGGGAGCTGTTTTTT	CASSSPPGGSLTGELFF
many	14	.	TRBJ1-4	TRBV6-1	TGTGCCAGCAGTAGGACGGGAGATAATGAAAAACTGTTTTTT	CASSRTGDNEKLFF
many	14	.	TRBJ2-2	TRBV10-3	TGTGCCATCAGTGAGTCCGGGGCCACCGGGGAGCTGTTTTTT	CAISESGATGELFF
medium-sized	16	.	TRBJ2-3	TRBV5-5	TGTGCCAGCAGCTTGGGGCGGAGTCCGGGCAGTGCGACGCAGTATTTT	CASSLGRSPGSATQYF
medium-sized	15	.	TRBJ1-3	TRBV7-9	TGTGCCAGCAGCTATAGACAGCCGGGGGGAAACACCATATATTTT	CASSYRQPGGNTIYF